The present entry profiles one T cell receptor beta chain with its context. This sample was included in a study of cytomegalovirus exposure and HLA in healthy donors. Trimming stripped 0 bases from V and 4 bases from J, with 7 bases between. The germline V gene encodes CDR1 LNHNV and CDR2 YYDKDF (reference sequence). CDR3 length equals 14 residues. Primers included in the PCR were 60 Vbeta and 13 Jbeta primers. Method: immunoSEQ multiplex PCR; TCRdb's copy keeps in-frame clones and lacks some. Of roughly 150,000 clones detected, 82% appear once; the ten largest clones hold about 6.1%. The V call is TRBV15, the J call TRBJ2-1; D is possibly TRBD1 (6 bases). Sequencing was carried out using PBMCs. The receptor's source is a woman between 50 and 59 years old in good health and CMV-seropositive. The CDR3 here is CATSREQGYNEQFF. For the CDR3, the DNA is TGTGCCACCAGCAGAGAACAGGGATACAATGAGCAGTTCTTC.